These 2 T cell receptor beta chains came from one sample sequenced in a study of blood T cell dynamics during melanoma immunotherapy. Clones were sequenced by immunoSEQ multiplex PCR, and TCRdb holds only the in-frame ones, with some missing. Of 9,000 to 10,000 clones in the sample, 65% to 90% are singletons; the top ten hold about 10%. Regarding time point: pre-treatment baseline. The source material was blood, sampled from a patient treated with checkpoint blockade. The receptors come from a human donor with melanoma.

The chain carries TRBV10-1 and TRBJ2-7; either TRBD1 or TRBD2 may fit D (5 bases each). The CDR3 length is 15 residues. V lost 6 bases and J 5 bases, leaving 20 bases between the germline ends. From germline, CDR1 is WNHNN and CDR2 SYGVQD (reference sequence). CDR3 sequence: CASSPGTARSDEQYF. CDR3 coding DNA: TGCGCCAGCAGCCCAGGGACCGCCAGGTCGGACGAGCAGTACTTC.

The chain has TRBV5-5 and TRBJ2-1; D is undetermined. Looked up from germline, CDR1 is SGHKS and CDR2 is YYEKEE (reference sequence). The CDR3 is 13 residues long. V lost 0 bases to trimming and J lost 4 bases, with 5 bases between them. The DNA of the CDR3 is TGTGCCAGCAGCTTGGGACCTTACAATGAGCAGTTCTTC. Its translation is CASSLGPYNEQFF.